The 26 T cell receptor beta chains in this list originate from one sample, sequenced in a study of T cell repertoires in cytomegalovirus infection. Using its own MiXCR run on the reads, TCRdb lists one record per CDR3 protein. The repertoire holds approximately 700,000 distinct CDR3 sequences, under 40% seen once, with 2.5% to 3% in the top ten. The material sequenced was PBMCs. These receptors were collected from a human donor in good health (CMV status not recorded). Some clones in this sample may be carry-over from other donors' samples.

This chain joins TRBV10-3 and TRBJ2-7; D is undetermined. V shed 3 bases and J shed 2 bases, with 8 bases lying between them. The CDR3 is made up of 13 amino acids. Germline CDR1 ENHRY, CDR2 SYGVKD. The CDR3 spells CAISDGGTYEQYF. The CDR3 nucleotides read TGTGCCATCAGTGACGGCGGCACCTACGAGCAGTACTTC.

The chain uses TRBV20-1 and TRBJ2-7, with a tentative D call TRBD2 (5 bases). Trimming stripped 1 base from V and 5 bases from J, with 12 bases between. Germline lookup yields CDR1 DFQATT and CDR2 SNEGSKA (reference sequence). CDR3 length: 13 amino acids. DNA of the CDR3: TGCAGTGCTAGAGGGTGGACGGGGAACGAGCAGTACTTC. Amino acids: CSARGWTGNEQYF.

On this clonotype itself: The CDR3 ends on some other residue instead of the conserved phenylalanine or tryptophan, so this is likely a read error. The CDR3 here is CASSQTSGAKDTQYL. CDR3 DNA: TGTGCCAGCAGTCAGACTAGCGGGGCTAAAGATACGCAGTATTTG. J is TRBJ2-3 and V is TRBV12-3 or TRBV12-4; 11 bases fit TRBD2. CDR3 length: 15 residues. V was pared by 5 bases and J by 5 bases, with 6 bases of the junction left unmatched.

The CDR3 protein is CASSTGGSQPQHF. CDR3 sequence (DNA): TGTGCCAGCAGTACAGGGGGTAGTCAGCCCCAGCATTTT. The chain employs TRBV28 and TRBJ1-5; 8 bases line up with TRBD1. V shed 5 bases, J shed 6 bases, and the junction held 3 bases outside the gene matches. The germline V gene has CDR1 MDHEN and CDR2 SYDVKM. CDR3 length equals 13 residues.

The V gene is TRBV12-3 or TRBV12-4, the J gene TRBJ1-1; TRBD1 matches at 8 bases. J lost 5 bases, V lost 7 bases, and 12 bases had no gene match. The CDR3 totals 15 residues. The DNA of the CDR3 is TGTGCCAGCACCGCACGGCAGGGGGCGGGTACTGAAGCTTTCTTT. It is translated as CASTARQGAGTEAFF.

With respect to this clonotype: One end of the junction varies from germline; a read error may be responsible. The J gene is TRBJ2-1, the V gene TRBV7-8; D gene uncertain. CDR1 and CDR2 (germline): SGHVS, FQNEAQ. CDR3 length equals 14 residues. This chain's CDR3 is CASSFGGSYNEQLF. The CDR3 region has the DNA TGTGCCAGCAGCTTTGGCGGCTCCTACAATGAGCAGTTGTTC.

This clonotype was observed many times. The genes are TRBV7-8 and TRBJ1-1; D call uncertain. The germline gives CDR1 SGHVS, CDR2 FQNEAQ. CDR3 size: 15 residues. V lost 4 bases and J 1 base, leaving 13 bases between the germline ends. The CDR3 DNA sequence: TGTGCCAGCAGCTCCGAGGCCCGGACGAACACTGAAGCTTTCTTT. Amino acid sequence: CASSSEARTNTEAFF.

This rearrangement joins TRBV14 to TRBJ1-2, with D possibly TRBD1 on 6 matching bases. Trimming shortened V by 2 bases and J by 4 bases, and 17 bases separated the two germline ends. The germline V gene has CDR1 SGHDN and CDR2 FVKESK. This CDR3 comprises 16 residues. The chain's CDR3 is CASSQTGGGGIYGYTF. The CDR3 nucleotides are TGTGCCAGCAGCCAAACCGGGGGCGGAGGGATCTATGGCTACACCTTC.

This clonotype was seen a handful of times. The V gene is TRBV28, the J gene TRBJ2-7, with 11 bases matching TRBD1. Trimming removed 6 bases from V and 2 bases from J; junction bases left unmatched: 3. Germline CDR1 reads MDHEN; CDR2 reads SYDVKM. The CDR3 is made up of 14 amino acids. The CDR3 region is CASRGTGGTYEQYF. The CDR3 DNA sequence: TGTGCCAGCAGGGGGACAGGGGGTACCTACGAGCAGTACTTC.

V usage is TRBV7-4 and J usage is TRBJ1-2; 7 bases fit TRBD1. This CDR3 contains 17 residues. The junction had 18 bases not matched to a gene; V was cut back by 6 bases and J by 5 bases. The germline CDR1 and CDR2 sequences are SGHVT and SQSDAQ. The CDR3 here is CASSPTLRDSERYGYTF. The CDR3 DNA reads TGTGCCAGCAGTCCTACACTCCGGGACAGTGAGCGTTATGGCTACACCTTC.

Concerning this clonotype itself: Germline and junction disagree at one end, which may indicate a read error. The V gene is TRBV6-5, the J gene TRBJ1-1; TRBD1 aligns across 7 bases. The CDR3 is made up of 17 amino acids. Germline V gives CDR1 MNHEY, CDR2 SVGAGI. The CDR3 region has the DNA TGTGCCAGCTCGAGCTTCTTACCAGGGGGTGAGAACCCTGAAGCTTTCTTT. This sequence encodes CASSSFLPGGENPEAFF.

This clonotype came up many times. One end of the junction is discordant with germline, which a read error may explain. V and J are TRBV28 and TRBJ2-3; D not certain. This CDR3 region has 14 residues. Germline CDR1 and CDR2: MDHEN and SYDVKM. The CDR3 loop is CASSLVRSTDTQYF. CDR3 nucleotide sequence: TGCGCCAGCAGCTTGGTCAGGAGCACAGATACGCAGTATTTT.

CDR3 coding DNA: TGTGCCAGCAGCCCCCGGGACAGGGGGCTGAAAAGAGAAAAACTGTTTTTT. Translated, it gives CASSPRDRGLKREKLFF. The genes are TRBV14 and TRBJ1-4; 12 bases are a match to TRBD1. Looked up from germline, CDR1 is SGHDN and CDR2 is FVKESK. The CDR3 sequence is 17 residues long. V trimming: 4 bases; J trimming: 8 bases; junction bases outside the gene matches: 11.

The chain carries TRBV28 and TRBJ2-1, with TRBD1 identical over 9 bases. In germline, CDR1 is MDHEN, CDR2 SYDVKM. The V segment lost 7 bases and the J segment 2 bases; nucleotides outside the gene matches: 6. The CDR3 consists of 15 residues. CDR3 protein: CASNPRDRAYNEQFF. CDR3 DNA: TGTGCCAGCAATCCCCGGGACAGGGCCTACAATGAGCAGTTCTTC.

In this sample, this clonotype turned up a few times. V is TRBV7-8 and J is TRBJ2-7; D is perhaps TRBD1 (5 bases). Trimming cost V 5 bases and J 4 bases, with 18 bases left between them. The CDR3 sequence is 15 residues long. Germline assignment: CDR1 SGHVS and CDR2 FQNEAQ. In DNA, the CDR3 is TGTGCCAGCAGCGTAGTGCCAGGGTTGCAGTACGAGCAGTACTTC. As protein: CASSVVPGLQYEQYF.

About this clonotype: This clone may be a read error of a much larger clone one base away. The V call is TRBV7-6, the J call TRBJ1-5, with 8 bases matching TRBD1. Per the germline V gene, CDR1 is SGHVS and CDR2 is FNYEAQ. CDR3 size: 14 residues. Trimming removed 2 bases from V and 11 bases from J; junction bases left unmatched: 8. The CDR3 protein is CASSLQGAGQSQHF. In DNA, the CDR3 is TGTGCCAGCAGCTTACAGGGGGCAGGACAGTCCCAGCATTTT.

This clonotype was observed at least ten times. J is TRBJ1-1 and V is TRBV12-3 or TRBV12-4; D is uncertain. Trimming stripped 8 bases from V and 0 bases from J, with 13 bases between. The CDR3 totals 14 residues. CDR3 nucleotides: TGTGCCAGCTCTACCCCTCCGTTGAACACTGAAGCTTTCTTT. Translated: CASSTPPLNTEAFF.

At least ten counts were recorded for this clonotype. This chain connects TRBV19 to TRBJ2-3; 8 positions agree with TRBD2. The trim removed 5 bases at V and 1 base at J, leaving 2 bases unmatched. CDR3 size: 14 residues. The germline V gene has CDR1 LNHDA and CDR2 SQIVND (reference sequence). The chain's CDR3 is CASSRAGGTDTQYF. CDR3 bases: TGTGCCAGTAGTCGAGCGGGAGGCACAGATACGCAGTATTTT.

The chain employs TRBV28 and TRBJ1-5; 8 nucleotides match TRBD1. Germline V gene lookup returns CDR1 MDHEN and CDR2 SYDVKM. The CDR3 contains 15 residues. The V gene end was trimmed by 6 bases and the J gene end by 1 base; junction bases not matched to a gene: 5. CDR3 sequence: CASSATGVSNQPQHF. In DNA, the CDR3 is TGTGCCAGCAGCGCGACAGGGGTCAGCAATCAGCCCCAGCATTTT.

The chain couples TRBV28 to TRBJ1-5; TRBD1 matches 9 bases. This CDR3 region has 15 residues. J was trimmed by 6 bases and V by 3 bases; bases with no gene match: 6. Germline V lookup: CDR1 MDHEN, CDR2 SYDVKM. Here the CDR3 reads CASSLGQGLGQPQHF. The CDR3 nucleotides are TGTGCCAGCAGTTTGGGACAGGGTTTGGGTCAGCCCCAGCATTTT.

The chain recombines TRBV6-6 with TRBJ1-1; 8 nucleotides agree with TRBD1. Per germline, CDR1 MNHNY and CDR2 SVGAGI (reference sequence). J gave up 0 bases and V 5 bases, and 14 bases lay outside the gene matches. This CDR3 is built from 18 residues. This CDR3 reads CASSLSHRGSGMNTEAFF. The CDR3 DNA reads as TGTGCCAGCAGTCTCTCCCACAGGGGGTCGGGTATGAACACTGAAGCTTTCTTT.

This clonotype was seen a handful of times. This chain joins TRBV28 and TRBJ2-5, with TRBD1 as a possible D gene (5 bases). Germline assignment: CDR1 MDHEN and CDR2 SYDVKM. The CDR3 runs to 13 residues. The germline V and J ends were trimmed by 5 bases and 0 bases, with 7 bases remaining between them. For the CDR3, the DNA is TGTGCCAGCAGTGGACATTACCAAGAGACCCAGTACTTC. Its protein is CASSGHYQETQYF.

A note on this clonotype: A much larger clone lies one base from this, so it may be a read error. The chain uses TRBV7-9 and TRBJ2-3; TRBD2 matches 12 bases. Per germline, CDR1 SEHNR and CDR2 FQNEAQ (reference sequence). J was trimmed by 6 bases and V by 4 bases; bases with no gene match: 5. The CDR3 is 15 residues long. CDR3 nucleotides: TGTGCCAGCAGCTCCCTAGCGGGGGGGTGGGATACGCAGTATTTT. It translates to CASSSLAGGWDTQYF.

The chain is built from TRBV12-3 or TRBV12-4 and TRBJ2-7; perhaps TRBD1 as D (5 bases). Deletions cut 4 bases from V and 9 bases from J, with 13 bases between. CDR3 length: 12 amino acids. CDR3 loop: CASSSQGLAQYF. In nucleotides, the CDR3 is TGTGCCAGCAGTTCTCAGGGTTTAGCGCAGTACTTC.

In its sample, this clonotype was seen many times. The J gene is TRBJ1-2, the V gene TRBV7-2; possible D gene TRBD1, 5 bases. This CDR3 has 16 amino acids. Germline loops: CDR1 SGHTA, CDR2 FQGNSA. The V and J ends lost 2 bases and 6 bases respectively, with 19 bases between them. CDR3 loop: CASSLSQKKTGHGYTF. The CDR3 bases are TGTGCCAGCAGCTTATCCCAAAAAAAAACAGGACATGGCTACACCTTC.

The CDR3 reads CASSLSGVGHNEQFF. CDR3 coding DNA: TGTGCCAGCAGTCTTAGCGGGGTAGGGCACAATGAGCAGTTCTTC. V is TRBV28 and J is TRBJ2-1; TRBD2 aligns across 8 bases. CDR3 length: 15 amino acids. Germline V gene sequence: CDR1 MDHEN, CDR2 SYDVKM. V trimming: 5 bases; J trimming: 5 bases; junction bases outside the gene matches: 8.